This T cell receptor beta chain was sequenced for a study of blood T cell repertoires in COVID-19. In the study overall: COVID-19 samples, acute and convalescent, were from the United States, Italy and Spain. T cells, B-cell-depleted T cells, or PBMCs supplied cDNA or gDNA.

The V and J ends lost 5 bases and 10 bases respectively, with 14 bases between them. This CDR3 spans 13 amino acids. Methods used by the authors: Amplification of reference gene primers was used by the study to estimate nucleated cell counts. The repertoire was sequenced with immunoSEQ multiplex PCR; TCRdb's copy has only in-frame clones and lacks some. V, J and clone size are those of that table, while D and trimming were read from the DNA. This table has 170,000 or so clones, 80% to 85% appearing once. This clone was seen just once. This TCR was recovered from a woman aged 55-69 years with acute or convalescent COVID-19. The chain is built from TRBV12-3 or TRBV12-4 and TRBJ1-4; weak D call: TRBD1 (6 bases). Input material: peripheral blood. The CDR3 region is CASSLGGRRKLFF. Written as DNA, the CDR3 is TGTGCCAGCAGTCTTGGGGGCAGGCGAAAACTGTTTTTT.